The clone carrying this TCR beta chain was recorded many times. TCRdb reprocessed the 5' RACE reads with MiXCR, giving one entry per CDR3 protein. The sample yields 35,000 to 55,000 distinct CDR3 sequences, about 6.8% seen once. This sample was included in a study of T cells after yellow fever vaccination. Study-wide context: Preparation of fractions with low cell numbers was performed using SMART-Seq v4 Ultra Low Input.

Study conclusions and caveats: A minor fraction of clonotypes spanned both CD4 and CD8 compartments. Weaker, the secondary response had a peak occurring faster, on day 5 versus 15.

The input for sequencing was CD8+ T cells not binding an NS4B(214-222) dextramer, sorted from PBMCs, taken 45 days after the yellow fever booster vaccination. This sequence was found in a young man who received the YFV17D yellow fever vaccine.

CDR3 in amino acids: CASNGQGAIAFF. Here the CDR3 DNA reads TGTGCCAGCAACGGACAGGGTGCTATAGCTTTCTTT. This chain connects TRBV12-3 or TRBV12-4 to TRBJ1-1; 8 nucleotides match TRBD1. The CDR3 is made up of 12 amino acids. The junction had 8 bases not matched to a gene; V was cut back by 7 bases and J by 10 bases.